The 20 T cell receptor beta chains listed next were all sequenced from one sample in a study of blood T cell repertoires in COVID-19. Profiling relied on immunoSEQ multiplex PCR, and the TCRdb table lists in-frame clones only, not all of them. The repertoire holds about 200,000 clones, with about four fifths as singletons. What was sequenced was peripheral blood. These receptors were taken from a woman aged 55-70 years with COVID-19, enrolled during active disease.

This clone was counted only a few times. The chain is built from TRBV28 and TRBJ2-3; the match to TRBD2 covers 10 bases. There are 14 residues in the CDR3. V shed 8 bases, J shed 3 bases, and the junction held 5 bases outside the gene matches. The germline gives CDR1 MDHEN, CDR2 SYDVKM. CDR3 bases: TGTGCCAGCGGCCTAGCGGGAGAGACAGATACGCAGTATTTT. Protein sequence: CASGLAGETDTQYF.

V and J are TRBV13 and TRBJ2-3; D gene unclear. V was pared by 5 bases and J by 0 bases, with 18 bases between. Germline V gene sequence: CDR1 PRHDT, CDR2 FYEKMQ (reference sequence). The CDR3 extends over 17 amino acids. The CDR3 is CASSPRPPGGSTDTQYF. As DNA, the CDR3 is TGTGCCAGCAGCCCGCGGCCCCCTGGCGGTAGCACAGATACGCAGTATTTT.

The rearrangement joins TRBV18 to TRBJ2-6, with D possibly matching TRBD2 (5 bases). Germline CDR1 KGHSH, CDR2 LQKENI. V lost 2 bases and J 4 bases, leaving 15 bases between the germline ends. The CDR3 consists of 17 residues. The CDR3 DNA is TGTGCCAGCTCACCATCCCCAGAGGGAACCGGGGCCAACGTCCTGACTTTC. Its translation: CASSPSPEGTGANVLTF.

V is TRBV28 and J is TRBJ2-1; 13 bases match TRBD2. Unmatched junction bases numbered 5, after V lost 6 bases and J lost 6 bases. Germline assignment: CDR1 MDHEN and CDR2 SYDVKM. The CDR3 is 15 amino acids. In nucleotides, the CDR3 is TGTGCCAGCAGGTTGACTAGCGGGGGGCTCAATGAGCAGTTCTTC. It codes for CASRLTSGGLNEQFF.

The chain joins TRBV7-9 to TRBJ2-1; possibly TRBD2 for D (7 bases). The CDR3 covers 14 residues. The germline gives CDR1 SEHNR, CDR2 FQNEAQ (reference sequence). The ends were cut back, 5 bases at V and 12 bases at J, with 20 bases in the middle. CDR3: CASSRGASSPGQFF. The CDR3 nucleotides are TGTGCCAGCAGCCGGGGGGCTAGCTCGCCGGGGCAGTTCTTC.

The V call is TRBV2, the J call TRBJ1-1; 8 bases map to TRBD1. This CDR3 comprises 16 residues. CDR1 and CDR2 from the germline V gene are SNHLY and FYNNEI. J was trimmed by 0 bases and V by 1 base; bases with no gene match: 4. The CDR3 coding sequence is TGTGCCAGCAGTGAAGACAGGGGGATTATGAACACTGAAGCTTTCTTT. Translating it yields CASSEDRGIMNTEAFF.

CDR3 DNA sequence: TGTGCCAGCAGCCCCTTAACAGGGAGAAATTCACCCCTCCACTTT. Encoded protein: CASSPLTGRNSPLHF. This rearrangement joins TRBV7-9 to TRBJ1-6; D is possibly TRBD1 (6 bases). Germline CDR1 is SEHNR and CDR2 is FQNEAQ (reference sequence). The CDR3 runs 15 residues. V lost 5 bases, J lost 7 bases, and 15 bases lay in between.

This clone was counted once. V usage is TRBV7-8 and J usage is TRBJ1-5; 9 bases are shared with TRBD1. This CDR3 has 16 amino acids. Germline V gives CDR1 SGHVS, CDR2 FQNEAQ. J lost 1 base, V lost 4 bases, and 5 bases had no gene match. CDR3 DNA: TGTGCCAGCAGCTACGCGGGACAGGGCAGCAATCAGCCCCAGCATTTT. It yields the protein CASSYAGQGSNQPQHF.

The gene calls are TRBV11-1 and TRBJ2-5, with TRBD2 matching 7 bases. The CDR3 length is 16 residues. Germline CDR1 and CDR2: SGHAT and FQDESV (reference sequence). V dropped 1 base and J dropped 2; count of bases not matched to a gene: 7. Here the CDR3 DNA reads TGTGCCAGCAGCTTAGGGACCGGCGGGGGACAAGAGACCCAGTACTTC. Residues: CASSLGTGGGQETQYF. The whole variable domain, remainder taken from reference TRBV11-1 and TRBJ2-5, is EAEVAQSPRYKITEKSQAVAFWCDPISGHATLYWYRQILGQGPELLVQFQDESVVDDSQLPKDRFSAERLKGVDSTLKIQPAELGDSAMYLCASSLGTGGGQETQYFGPGTRLLVL.

J is TRBJ1-2 and V is TRBV7-9; weak D call: TRBD1 (6 bases). This CDR3 is built from 12 residues. Trimming pared 6 bases from V and 8 bases from J, leaving 13 bases between. The V gene's germline CDR1 is SEHNR and CDR2 FQNEAQ (reference sequence). The CDR3 region has the DNA TGTGCCAGCAGTCCTCCAGGGGCCGGCTACACCTTC. Translating gives CASSPPGAGYTF.

The rearrangement links TRBV15 to TRBJ1-4; 8 bases line up with TRBD1. Looked up from germline, CDR1 is LNHNV and CDR2 is YYDKDF (reference sequence). The CDR3 is made up of 17 amino acids. Trimming took 5 bases from V and 2 from J; bases not matched to a gene: 10. CDR3 region: CATSEHGQGPTNEKLFF. CDR3 DNA: TGTGCCACCAGCGAACATGGACAGGGTCCCACTAATGAAAAACTGTTTTTT.

In its sample, this clone was seen a few times. The chain is built from TRBV18 and TRBJ1-1; D is unclear. Trimming removed 3 bases from V and 7 bases from J, with 24 bases in between. The CDR3 consists of 17 residues. Germline V gene sequence: CDR1 KGHSH, CDR2 LQKENI. This CDR3 reads CASSPIDRGLAGNEAFF. CDR3 DNA: TGTGCCAGCTCACCCATAGATCGGGGTTTGGCCGGGAATGAAGCTTTCTTT. The variable domain in full, completed from reference TRBV18 and TRBJ1-1, reads NAGVMQNPRHLVRRRGQEARLRCSPMKGHSHVYWYRQLPEEGLKFMVYLQKENIIDESGMPKERFSAEFPKEGPSILRIQQVVRGDSAAYFCASSPIDRGLAGNEAFFGQGTRLTVV.

CDR3 region: CATSAPRGTGLTGELFF. CDR3 bases: TGTGCCACCAGTGCCCCCAGGGGGACAGGACTCACCGGGGAGCTGTTTTTT. V gene TRBV24-1 combines with J gene TRBJ2-2, with 8 bases matching TRBD1. The CDR3 is made up of 17 amino acids. CDR1 is KGHDR, CDR2 SFDVKD, per germline. Losses at the gene ends were 5 bases for V and 4 bases for J; bases not matched to a gene: 11.

This chain connects TRBV7-3 to TRBJ2-1; no definite D call. The length of the CDR3 is 14 residues. Trimming took off 3 bases at V and 2 bases at J, with 8 bases between the two ends. The V gene's germline CDR1 is SGHTA and CDR2 FQGTGA. DNA of the CDR3: TGTGCCAGCAGCTTGAGTCCAACCTACAATGAGCAGTTCTTC. The encoded protein is CASSLSPTYNEQFF.

The CDR3 DNA reads TGTGCCAGCAGCTTCGGGGGAGGAACTGAAGCTTTCTTT. This encodes CASSFGGGTEAFF. The V gene is TRBV7-9, the J gene TRBJ1-1; TRBD1 is a possible D gene (5 bases). Trimming stripped 3 bases from V and 5 bases from J, with 10 bases between. CDR1 SEHNR and CDR2 FQNEAQ come from the germline V gene (reference sequence). The CDR3 covers 13 residues.

A note on this clone: At one end the junction does not follow the germline gene, possibly because of a read error. This sequence joins TRBV7-7 and TRBJ2-1; a weak D match, TRBD2 (6 bases). Germline V CDR1 and CDR2: SSHAT, FNYEAQ (reference sequence). This CDR3 region has 15 residues. The DNA of the CDR3 is TGTGCTAGCAGTAAGTCCGGGAGCCCCTACAATGAGCAGTTCTTC. Its translation: CASSKSGSPYNEQFF.

Only a few counts were recorded for this clone. This chain uses TRBV16 with TRBJ1-5; D possibly corresponds to TRBD1 (6 bases). Germline CDR1 KGHSY, CDR2 FQNENV. With 2 bases removed from V and 6 bases from J, the gap between germline ends came to 11 bases. This CDR3 contains 14 residues. CDR3 in DNA: TGTGCCAGCAGCCAAACAGGGAGAGGTCAGCCCCAGCATTTT. This sequence encodes CASSQTGRGQPQHF.

The genes are TRBV5-4 and TRBJ1-1; perhaps TRBD1 as D (5 bases). Germline V gives CDR1 SGHNT, CDR2 YYREEE (reference sequence). The CDR3 contains 16 residues. The V end was cut by 6 bases, the J end by 0 bases, with 18 bases between. CDR3 bases: TGTGCCAGCACCCCAGGGCTTAATCCTCTGAACACTGAAGCTTTCTTT. It is translated as CASTPGLNPLNTEAFF. The full variable domain, in which reference TRBV5-4 and TRBJ1-1 provide the parts outside the CDR3, is ETGVTQSPTHLIKTRGQQVTLRCSSQSGHNTVSWYQQALGQGPQFIFQYYREEENGRGNFPPRFSGLQFPNYSSELNVNALELDDSALYLCASTPGLNPLNTEAFFGQGTRLTVV.

CDR3: CASSYLSGRENIQYF. In DNA form, the CDR3 reads TGTGCCAGCAGTTATCTTTCGGGCAGGGAAAACATTCAGTACTTC. This sequence joins TRBV6-6 and TRBJ2-4, with D perhaps TRBD1 (5 bases). V lost 3 bases and J 5 bases, leaving 14 bases between the germline ends. The CDR3 spans 15 residues. CDR1 is MNHNY, CDR2 SVGAGI, per germline (reference sequence).

The chain joins TRBV18 to TRBJ2-4, with TRBD2 matching over 12 bases. The CDR3 covers 17 residues. Germline CDR1 reads KGHSH; CDR2 reads LQKENI. V trimming: 2 bases; J trimming: 7 bases; junction bases outside the gene matches: 9. As DNA, the CDR3 is TGTGCCAGCTCACCAGTCGCGACTAGCGGGAGCGTGAACATTCAGTACTTC. This translates into CASSPVATSGSVNIQYF.